Below, 17 T cell receptor beta chains from the same sample are listed, as sequenced in a study of response to subunit inactivated influenza vaccine. TCRdb processed the RT-PCR reads anew with MiXCR; each CDR3 protein has one entry. This sample has roughly 760,000 distinct CDR3 sequences, with about 20% found just once. The specimen was PBMCs from blood, collected 5 days after vaccination. The receptor source for this set is a man between 45 and 60 years old who received an inactivated influenza vaccine.

V and J are TRBV10-3 and TRBJ2-7; 10 bases line up with TRBD2. Germline V gene data show CDR1 as ENHRY and CDR2 as SYGVKD. Losses at the gene ends were 6 bases for V and 5 bases for J; bases not matched to a gene: 10. The CDR3 is 15 residues long. In DNA, the CDR3 is TGTGCCATCAGCCGGGCAGCGGGAGGGGGCGACGAGCAGTACTTC. Its translation is CAISRAAGGGDEQYF.

This clonotype was seen ten or more times. At one boundary the junction diverges from the germline segment, which might be a read error. The chain couples TRBV7-8 to TRBJ1-6; no clear D gene. The V gene's germline CDR1 is SGHVS and CDR2 FQNEAQ. There are 16 residues in the CDR3. CDR3 sequence: CASSSGEGSYYSPLHF. CDR3 DNA: TGTGCCAGCAGCTCCGGCGAAGGAAGCTATTATTCACCCCTCCACTTT.

The J gene is TRBJ2-7, the V gene TRBV7-3; TRBD2 agrees at 9 bases. The CDR3 loop spans 14 amino acids. CDR1 and CDR2 from the germline V gene are SGHTA and FQGTGA. V trimming: 3 bases; J trimming: 5 bases; junction bases outside the gene matches: 5. CDR3: CASSLDSGSHEQYF. CDR3 nucleotides: TGTGCCAGCAGCTTGGATAGCGGGAGTCACGAGCAGTACTTC.

The CDR3 DNA reads TGTGCCAGCAGCTTCACTGACAGGGGGGACTACGAGCAGTACTTC. Protein sequence: CASSFTDRGDYEQYF. The chain couples TRBV7-8 to TRBJ2-7; 9 bases align to TRBD1. Germline V lookup: CDR1 SGHVS, CDR2 FQNEAQ. This CDR3 has 15 residues. J was trimmed by 3 bases and V by 3 bases; bases with no gene match: 6.

The V call is TRBV20-1, the J call TRBJ2-1; the match to TRBD1 covers 7 bases. The CDR3 is made up of 15 amino acids. Germline-derived CDR1 and CDR2 are DFQATT and SNEGSKA (reference sequence). The V and J ends lost 3 bases and 7 bases, in that order; junction bases with no gene match: 12. The CDR3 nucleotides are TGCAGTGCTAGGGGCACCGGGACAGTATTGAATGAGCAGTTCTTC. It specifies CSARGTGTVLNEQFF.

The V and J genes are TRBV29-1 and TRBJ2-1; D possibly matches TRBD1 or TRBD2 (5 bases each). V shed 7 bases and J shed 4 bases, with 17 bases lying between them. CDR1 and CDR2 (germline): SQVTM, ANQGSEA. The CDR3 is 14 residues long. The CDR3 coding sequence is TGCAGCGGCCACGACTGGGGGTCGTACAATGAGCAGTTCTTC. Amino acids: CSGHDWGSYNEQFF.

The V gene is TRBV20-1, the J gene TRBJ1-2; D is perhaps TRBD1 (5 bases). The germline CDR1 and CDR2 sequences are DFQATT and SNEGSKA (reference sequence). The CDR3 is 12 amino acids. This CDR3 reads CSIRRGNYGYTF. DNA for the CDR3: TGCAGCATACGGCGGGGGAACTATGGCTACACCTTC.

J is TRBJ2-1 and V is TRBV5-8; D possibly corresponds to TRBD1 (5 bases). Germline CDR1 SGHTS, CDR2 YDEGEE. The V and J ends lost 2 bases and 2 bases respectively, with 11 bases between them. The CDR3 sequence is 15 residues long. CDR3 coding DNA: TGTGCCAGCAGCTTTCAGGGTTTACCCTACAATGAGCAGTTCTTC. This gives the protein CASSFQGLPYNEQFF.

This clonotype was counted between two and nine times. The chain employs TRBV20-1 and TRBJ1-1; 9 nucleotides match TRBD1. V dropped 5 bases and J dropped 3; count of bases not matched to a gene: 13. CDR1 and CDR2 (germline): DFQATT, SNEGSKA (reference sequence). CDR3 length: 16 amino acids. CDR3 bases: TGCAGTGCTCAGCCACGAGACAGGGGGGGTTACACTGAAGCTTTCTTT. Protein: CSAQPRDRGGYTEAFF.

Written as DNA, the CDR3 is TGCAGTGCTAGAGTTTCAGGGGAGGACAATCAGCCCCAGCATTTT. Amino acid sequence: CSARVSGEDNQPQHF. The chain joins TRBV20-1 to TRBJ1-5; the D gene is possibly TRBD1 (6 bases). The CDR3 extends over 15 amino acids. Germline assignment: CDR1 DFQATT and CDR2 SNEGSKA (reference sequence). The germline V and J ends were trimmed by 1 base and 3 bases, with 13 bases remaining between them.

This chain uses TRBV9 with TRBJ2-3; D is undetermined. This CDR3 has 13 residues. V lost 2 bases to trimming and J lost 0 bases, with 4 bases between them. Germline assignment: CDR1 SGDLS and CDR2 YYNGEE. The CDR3: CASSVDSTDTQYF. The CDR3 bases are TGTGCCAGCAGCGTGGACAGCACAGATACGCAGTATTTT.

The CDR3 is CASSYLGGRGGELFF. CDR3 in DNA: TGTGCCAGCAGTTACCTCGGCGGGCGGGGCGGGGAGCTGTTTTTT. The gene calls are TRBV6-5 and TRBJ2-2, with D perhaps matching TRBD2 (6 bases). Germline V CDR1 and CDR2: MNHEY, SVGAGI. This CDR3 spans 15 amino acids. Trimming stripped 2 bases from V and 7 bases from J, with 14 bases between.

The chain combines TRBV6-2 or TRBV6-3 with TRBJ2-1, with D possibly matching TRBD2 (5 bases). Per germline, CDR1 MNHEY and CDR2 SVGEGT. The CDR3 length is 13 residues. V was cut by 2 bases and J by 3 bases, with 5 bases left in between. CDR3 region: CASSYEGYNEQFF. CDR3 coding DNA: TGTGCCAGCAGTTACGAGGGCTACAATGAGCAGTTCTTC.

The chain carries TRBV18 and TRBJ1-1; unclear D gene. The CDR3 has 14 amino acids. V lost 2 bases and J 2 bases, leaving 9 bases between the germline ends. Per germline, CDR1 KGHSH and CDR2 LQKENI. The CDR3 nucleotides read TGTGCCAGCTCACCAAAAACGGACAACACTGAAGCTTTCTTT. This codes for CASSPKTDNTEAFF. Looking up the rest from reference TRBV18 and TRBJ1-1 gives the full variable domain: NAGVMQNPRHLVRRRGQEARLRCSPMKGHSHVYWYRQLPEEGLKFMVYLQKENIIDESGMPKERFSAEFPKEGPSILRIQQVVRGDSAAYFCASSPKTDNTEAFFGQGTRLTVV.

This clonotype was found a few times. The chain uses TRBV4-3 and TRBJ2-2, with 10 nucleotides matching TRBD1. Germline V lookup: CDR1 LGHNA, CDR2 YSLEER. The CDR3 sequence is 14 residues long. Trimming cost V 4 bases and J 7 bases; bases outside gene matches: 3. CDR3 nucleotides: TGCGCCAGCAGCCCGGGACAGGGGTACGGGGAGCTGTTTTTT. It yields the protein CASSPGQGYGELFF.

This clonotype has only one observation. The chain recombines TRBV7-2 with TRBJ2-4; D uncertain. The germline V gene has CDR1 SGHTA and CDR2 FQGNSA. V gave up 2 bases and J gave up 2 bases, with 13 bases separating them. The CDR3 spans 16 residues. The CDR3 nucleotides read TGTGCCAGCAGCTTACCGGTGGGCGCGTCCAAAAACATTCAGTACTTC. Translation gives CASSLPVGASKNIQYF.

The sample holds a few counts of this clonotype. An end of the junction does not agree with germline; a read error may underlie this. The chain couples TRBV12-3 or TRBV12-4 to TRBJ1-1, with 8 bases fitting TRBD1. There are 14 residues in the CDR3. Here the CDR3 DNA reads TGTGCCAGCAGTTTCACAGGGGGGAACCCTGAAGCTTTCTTT. Its translation is CASSFTGGNPEAFF.